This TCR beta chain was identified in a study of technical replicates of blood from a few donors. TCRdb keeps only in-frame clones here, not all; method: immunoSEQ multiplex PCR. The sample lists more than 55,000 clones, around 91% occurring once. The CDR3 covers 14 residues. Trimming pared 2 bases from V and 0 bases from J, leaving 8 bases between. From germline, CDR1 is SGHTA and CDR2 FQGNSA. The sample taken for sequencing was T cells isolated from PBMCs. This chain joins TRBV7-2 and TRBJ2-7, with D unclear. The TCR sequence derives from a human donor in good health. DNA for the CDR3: TGTGCCAGCAGCTTAACCGGTTACTCCTACGAGCAGTACTTC. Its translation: CASSLTGYSYEQYF.